The 9 T cell receptor beta chains given below trace back to one sample, sequenced in a study of T cell repertoires in aging, cancer and after chemotherapy. TCR beta rearrangements were amplified from peripheral blood genomic DNA. A mixed TRB-A/B primer pool amplified rearranged TRB by multiplex touch-down PCR. From the multiplex PCR reads, TCRdb called clonotypes with MiXCR, one entry per CDR3 protein. The sample has some 6,000 distinct CDR3 sequences; roughly 25% are singletons. The sequenced sample was blood. The receptor source for this set is a human donor in good health.

By frequency in the sample, this clonotype is large (0.1 to 1%). The chain links TRBV29-1 to TRBJ1-2; D perhaps matches TRBD1 (5 bases). Deletions cut 3 bases from V and 4 bases from J, with 15 bases between. Germline V gene sequence: CDR1 SQVTM, CDR2 ANQGSEA. The CDR3 covers 14 residues. The DNA of the CDR3 is TGCAGCGTTGAGGTTCTCGGGACGCTCTATGGCTACACCTTC. This codes for CSVEVLGTLYGYTF.

This clonotype rates as medium-sized (0.01 to 0.1%). This chain uses TRBV19 with TRBJ1-1; TRBD1 agrees at 11 bases. In germline, CDR1 is LNHDA, CDR2 SQIVND (reference sequence). The CDR3 has 15 residues. V lost 5 bases, J lost 8 bases, and 10 bases stayed unmatched. CDR3 residues: CASSSRTGGAWEAFF. The CDR3 DNA reads TGTGCCAGTAGTTCCCGGACAGGGGGCGCGTGGGAAGCTTTCTTT. The entire variable domain, with the rest obtained from reference TRBV19 and TRBJ1-1, is as follows: DGGITQSPKYLFRKEGQNVTLSCEQNLNHDAMYWYRQDPGQGLRLIYYSQIVNDFQKGDIAEGYSVSREKKESFPLTVTSAQKNPTAFYLCASSSRTGGAWEAFFGQGTRLTVV.

V and J are TRBV7-6 and TRBJ2-3, with a tentative D call TRBD2 (6 bases). Per germline, CDR1 SGHVS and CDR2 FNYEAQ. The CDR3 contains 17 residues. Trimming took 4 bases from V and 3 from J, leaving 20 bases between them. CDR3 region: CASSSSGEASYTDTQYF. Written as DNA, the CDR3 is TGTGCCAGCAGCTCCTCCGGGGAGGCCTCCTATACAGATACGCAGTATTTT.

The CDR3 spells CALNRGLGTEAFF. For the CDR3, the DNA is TGTGCTCTGAATCGGGGGCTGGGGACTGAAGCTTTCTTT. V and J are TRBV28 and TRBJ1-1, with D possibly being TRBD1 (6 bases). CDR3 length: 13 amino acids. The V gene's germline CDR1 is MDHEN and CDR2 SYDVKM.

This chain uses TRBV7-9 with TRBJ1-1; no firm D call. The V end was cut by 8 bases, the J end by 2 bases, with 12 bases between. Germline V gene data show CDR1 as SEHNR and CDR2 as FQNEAQ (reference sequence). The CDR3 consists of 13 residues. The CDR3 region is CASDRRGNTEAFF. CDR3 in DNA: TGTGCCAGCGACCGCCGAGGAAACACTGAAGCTTTCTTT.

This clonotype was detected a few times. The CDR3 DNA reads as TGTGCCAGTAGTAGGAGGGGGGGGGGCAATGAGCAGTTCTTC. Translating it yields CASSRRGGGNEQFF. The chain joins TRBV19 to TRBJ2-1; tentative D call: TRBD2 (7 bases). CDR1 is LNHDA and CDR2 is SQIVND in the germline V gene (reference sequence). This CDR3 is 14 amino acids long. The V gene lost 4 bases and the J gene lost 6 bases, with 13 bases spanning the gap.

This clonotype is classed as medium-sized. This chain joins TRBV19 and TRBJ2-3; TRBD1 agrees at 8 bases. CDR1 and CDR2 from the germline V gene are LNHDA and SQIVND (reference sequence). The V and J ends lost 5 bases and 6 bases, in that order; junction bases with no gene match: 4. The CDR3 totals 13 residues. The CDR3 loop reads CASSDRGADTQYF. DNA for the CDR3: TGTGCCAGTAGTGACAGGGGCGCGGATACGCAGTATTTT. Looking up the rest from reference TRBV19 and TRBJ2-3 gives the full variable domain: DGGITQSPKYLFRKEGQNVTLSCEQNLNHDAMYWYRQDPGQGLRLIYYSQIVNDFQKGDIAEGYSVSREKKESFPLTVTSAQKNPTAFYLCASSDRGADTQYFGPGTRLTVL.

This clonotype counts as medium-sized. The chain carries TRBV7-3 and TRBJ2-1, with a tentative D call TRBD2 (6 bases). This CDR3 region has 15 residues. From germline, CDR1 is SGHTA and CDR2 FQGTGA. The germline V and J ends were trimmed by 2 bases and 6 bases, with 14 bases remaining between them. CDR3 DNA: TGTGCCAGCAGCTTAGTTATGGGCGGGGTCAATGAGCAGTTCTTC. Protein: CASSLVMGGVNEQFF.

V and J are TRBV11-1 and TRBJ2-1, with 12 nucleotides matching TRBD1. Germline CDR1 SGHAT, CDR2 FQDESV (reference sequence). After removal of 3 bases from V and 5 bases from J, the junction contained 2 bases not matched to a gene. The CDR3 totals 15 residues. The CDR3 loop reads CASSFGTGGHNEQFF. The CDR3 coding sequence is TGTGCCAGCAGCTTCGGGACAGGGGGCCACAATGAGCAGTTCTTC.